The next 16 T cell receptor beta chains were all read from a single sample in a study of blood T cell repertoires in COVID-19. Repertoires were generated with immunoSEQ multiplex PCR, while TCRdb's copy carries only in-frame clones and drops some. Of a few hundred thousand clones in the sample, 80% to 90% were seen once. Sequencing was carried out using peripheral blood. The receptor source for this set is a middle-aged woman who had recovered from COVID-19.

V is TRBV2 and J is TRBJ1-6, with no clear D. V lost 6 bases, J lost 7 bases, and 13 bases lay in between. Germline loops: CDR1 SNHLY, CDR2 FYNNEI. This CDR3 is built from 14 residues. The CDR3 DNA sequence: TGTGCCAGCAGCACCGGTCGCGGGAATTCACCCCTCCACTTT. This codes for CASSTGRGNSPLHF. Looking up the rest from reference TRBV2 and TRBJ1-6 gives the full variable domain: EPEVTQTPSHQVTQMGQEVILRCVPISNHLYFYWYRQILGQKVEFLVSFYNNEISEKSEIFDDQFSVERPDGSNFTLKIRSTKLEDSAMYFCASSTGRGNSPLHFGNGTRLTVT.

The genes are TRBV5-1 and TRBJ1-2; 8 bases agree with TRBD1. With V trimmed by 1 base and J by 6 bases, 5 bases remained unmatched. The length of the CDR3 is 14 residues. CDR1 and CDR2 (germline): SGHRS, YFSETQ. CDR3 region: CASSLRPGGDGYTF. CDR3 DNA: TGCGCCAGCAGCTTGAGACCAGGGGGCGATGGCTACACCTTC.

V is TRBV15 and J is TRBJ2-7; D may be TRBD1 (6 bases). V lost 5 bases and J lost 6, with 8 bases in between. The germline CDR1 and CDR2 sequences are LNHNV and YYDKDF (reference sequence). This CDR3 is 11 amino acids long. In DNA, the CDR3 is TGTGCCACCAGCCGGGACACCGAGCAGTACTTC. It specifies CATSRDTEQYF.

This clone was counted once. This chain links TRBV27 with TRBJ1-6, with 9 nucleotides matching TRBD1. Unmatched junction bases numbered 19, after V lost 8 bases and J lost 2 bases. Germline V gene sequence: CDR1 MNHEY, CDR2 SMNVEV (reference sequence). The CDR3 has 20 residues. The CDR3 DNA follows: TGTGCCAGCCGATACAACCGGGACAGGGCAGGCGGTCCCTATAATTCACCCCTCCACTTT. It translates to CASRYNRDRAGGPYNSPLHF.

This clone appeared once. The V gene is TRBV5-1, the J gene TRBJ2-3; 10 nucleotides match TRBD2. The V gene's germline CDR1 is SGHRS and CDR2 YFSETQ. Trimming took 3 bases from V and 4 from J; bases not matched to a gene: 2. The length of the CDR3 is 14 residues. The CDR3 nucleotides are TGCGCCAGCAGCTCTAGCGGGAGTCCAGATACGCAGTATTTT. As protein: CASSSSGSPDTQYF.

As DNA, the CDR3 is TGTGCCAGCAGCCCGCCTAGCGGGATTTCTGGTGAGCAGTTCTTC. Amino acids: CASSPPSGISGEQFF. The chain links TRBV5-6 to TRBJ2-1, with TRBD2 matching over 9 bases. The CDR3 is 15 residues long. Germline V CDR1 and CDR2: SGHDT, YYEEEE. The junction had 11 bases not matched to a gene; V was cut back by 4 bases and J by 9 bases.

The rearrangement uses TRBV24-1 and TRBJ2-1, with 8 bases lining up with TRBD2. Germline CDR1 is KGHDR and CDR2 is SFDVKD. The CDR3 covers 19 residues. With 5 bases clipped from V and 5 bases from J, the junction kept 19 bases outside the gene matches. The CDR3 sequence: CATSVAGLSAGGFNNEQFF. In DNA form, the CDR3 reads TGTGCCACCAGTGTCGCGGGGTTATCGGCGGGAGGTTTTAACAATGAGCAGTTCTTC.

The CDR3 loop is CASSLGLAGENTQYF. Written as DNA, the CDR3 is TGTGCCAGCAGCTTAGGGCTAGCGGGGGAAAATACGCAGTATTTT. The chain joins TRBV7-9 to TRBJ2-3, with 10 bases identical to TRBD2. The CDR3 sequence is 15 residues long. Germline lookup yields CDR1 SEHNR and CDR2 FQNEAQ (reference sequence). V was pared by 1 base and J by 7 bases, with 5 bases of the junction left unmatched.

The chain has TRBV5-5 and TRBJ2-3; D possibly corresponds to TRBD1 (5 bases). CDR3 size: 15 residues. CDR1 and CDR2 (germline): SGHKS, YYEKEE (reference sequence). V dropped 0 bases and J dropped 7 bases, with 15 bases sitting between them. In nucleotides, the CDR3 is TGTGCCAGCAGCTTGGATGGGGCCAATGTTAATACGCAGTATTTT. Protein product: CASSLDGANVNTQYF.

This clone appeared a single time. The genes are TRBV2 and TRBJ2-6; 7 bases match TRBD1. The V and J ends lost 7 bases and 0 bases, in that order; junction bases with no gene match: 15. The CDR3 is made up of 19 amino acids. Germline V CDR1 and CDR2: SNHLY, FYNNEI. The CDR3 here is CASNDGHRDSLSGANVLTF. The CDR3 region has the DNA TGTGCCAGCAACGACGGCCACCGGGACAGCCTCTCTGGGGCCAACGTCCTGACTTTC.

This clone has more than one count but fewer than ten. This chain joins TRBV7-2 and TRBJ2-3; 10 positions match TRBD2. Germline V gene sequence: CDR1 SGHTA, CDR2 FQGNSA. This CDR3 is built from 18 residues. V was clipped by 1 base and J by 9 bases; unmatched bases: 16. The CDR3 sequence: CASSLGLGLAPQRWTQYF. The CDR3 nucleotides read TGTGCCAGCAGCTTAGGGTTGGGACTAGCGCCCCAGAGGTGGACGCAGTATTTT.

The chain uses TRBV9 and TRBJ1-2; maybe TRBD1 (5 bases). This CDR3 has 13 residues. Germline V CDR1 and CDR2: SGDLS, YYNGEE. V was trimmed by 0 bases and J by 9 bases, leaving 12 bases between them. The chain's CDR3 is CASSVEGRGSYTF. CDR3 sequence (DNA): TGTGCCAGCAGCGTAGAGGGGCGGGGAAGCTACACCTTC.

The V and J genes are TRBV7-3 and TRBJ2-5; possibly TRBD2 for D (6 bases). The CDR3 is made up of 11 amino acids. Trimming removed 8 bases at V and 3 bases at J, with 7 bases between. In germline, CDR1 is SGHTA, CDR2 FQGTGA. CDR3 loop: CASGGKETQYF. The CDR3 DNA reads TGTGCCAGCGGGGGGAAAGAGACCCAGTACTTC.

The rearrangement links TRBV28 to TRBJ1-6; 9 bases map to TRBD1. Germline-derived CDR1 and CDR2 are MDHEN and SYDVKM. V trimming: 2 bases; J trimming: 13 bases; junction bases outside the gene matches: 6. The CDR3 length is 14 residues. This chain's CDR3 is CASSLAGTGRPLHF. CDR3 DNA sequence: TGTGCCAGCAGTTTAGCCGGGACAGGGAGGCCCCTCCACTTT.

The chain has TRBV11-3 and TRBJ2-2, with 11 positions matching TRBD2. The CDR3 runs 16 residues. The germline gives CDR1 SGHNT, CDR2 YENEEA. Trimming removed 6 bases from V and 2 bases from J; junction bases left unmatched: 5. CDR3 DNA sequence: TGTGCCAGCAGTCCAGGGACTAGCGGCAACACCGGGGAGCTGTTTTTT. Its protein is CASSPGTSGNTGELFF.

J is TRBJ2-2 and V is TRBV21-1; the table assigns TRBD2, which was not confirmed against the DNA. TRBV21-1 is designated a pseudogene. This CDR3 is 15 amino acids long. The CDR3 is CASSASGTNTGELFF. Written as DNA, the CDR3 is TGTGCCAGCTCAGCCAGCGGGACGAACACCGGGGAGCTGTTTTTT.